Presented here are 22 T cell receptor beta chains from one specimen sequenced in a study of T-cell memory formation after mild COVID-19. TCRdb analysed the 5' RACE reads with MiXCR anew, one entry per CDR3 protein. The top ten hold roughly a fifth of the sample, which has hundreds of thousands of distinct CDR3 sequences, under 20% seen once. Sequencing was carried out using PBMCs or a T cell subset sorted from them (not recorded which). The origin of the receptors is a man aged 18-30 years who had mild COVID-19 (a few samples of this study predate the infection). Cell type and time point are not known.

This chain connects TRBV18 to TRBJ2-1; D may match TRBD1 or TRBD2 (5 bases each). Germline V gene sequence: CDR1 KGHSH, CDR2 LQKENI. With 0 bases removed from V and 4 bases from J, the gap between germline ends came to 10 bases. CDR3 length equals 15 residues. CDR3 in amino acids: CASSPPGTVYNEQFF. The CDR3 DNA sequence: TGTGCCAGCTCACCACCCGGGACGGTTTACAATGAGCAGTTCTTC.

This chain uses TRBV29-1 with TRBJ1-3; D ambiguous. This CDR3 region has 13 residues. Germline CDR1 reads SQVTM; CDR2 reads ANQGSEA. V was pared by 3 bases and J by 0 bases, with 6 bases between. Here the CDR3 reads CSVEGSSGNTIYF. The CDR3 nucleotides are TGCAGCGTTGAGGGGAGCTCTGGAAACACCATATATTTT.

This clonotype was counted between two and nine times. The chain joins TRBV12-3 or TRBV12-4 to TRBJ1-1, with TRBD1 identical over 11 bases. V dropped 7 bases and J dropped 5; count of bases not matched to a gene: 9. The CDR3 is 15 amino acids. The CDR3 nucleotides read TGTGCCAGCACCCTCCCAGGGACAGGGGGTACTGAAGCTTTCTTT. It codes for CASTLPGTGGTEAFF.

J is TRBJ2-3 and V is TRBV7-3; 11 bases align to TRBD2. The germline gives CDR1 SGHTA, CDR2 FQGTGA. The CDR3 totals 16 residues. V shed 2 bases, J shed 5 bases, and the junction held 6 bases outside the gene matches. The CDR3 sequence is CASSLLAGGPIDTQYF. In DNA, the CDR3 is TGTGCCAGCAGCTTATTAGCGGGGGGGCCTATAGATACGCAGTATTTT.

The chain carries TRBV6-2 or TRBV6-3 and TRBJ1-2; D perhaps matches TRBD1 (5 bases). Trimming took 5 bases from V and 6 from J, leaving 16 bases between them. CDR3 length equals 14 residues. Germline loops: CDR1 MNHEY, CDR2 SVGEGT. This CDR3 reads CASSDRREFDGYTF. CDR3 DNA sequence: TGTGCCAGCAGTGACAGACGAGAATTCGATGGCTACACCTTC.

CDR3 coding DNA: TGCAGTGCTAGCCCGGCTAGCGGGGCACAGGATACGCAGTATTTT. This translates into CSASPASGAQDTQYF. The gene calls are TRBV20-1 and TRBJ2-3; TRBD2 aligns across 9 bases. The CDR3 has 15 residues. V lost 3 bases and J lost 6; bases outside the gene matches: 10. Germline-derived CDR1 and CDR2 are DFQATT and SNEGSKA (reference sequence).

The rearrangement joins TRBV6-5 to TRBJ1-1; D is undetermined. This CDR3 contains 15 residues. V lost 5 bases, J lost 4 bases, and 17 bases lay in between. The germline V gene has CDR1 MNHEY and CDR2 SVGAGI. CDR3 loop: CASSKRPITGTEAFF. Here the CDR3 DNA reads TGTGCCAGCAGTAAGCGTCCCATTACTGGCACTGAAGCTTTCTTT.

The chain combines TRBV4-1 with TRBJ2-3, with TRBD2 matching over 7 bases. This CDR3 spans 17 amino acids. J lost 2 bases, V lost 0 bases, and 8 bases had no gene match. Germline CDR1 MGHRA, CDR2 YSYEKL. The DNA of the CDR3 is TGCGCCAGCAGCCAAGAACCTCGAGCGGGGCTCACAGATACGCAGTATTTT. It specifies CASSQEPRAGLTDTQYF.

This clonotype was recorded a few times. The chain joins TRBV4-1 to TRBJ2-5, with D maybe TRBD2 (6 bases). Germline CDR1 MGHRA, CDR2 YSYEKL. This CDR3 is 15 amino acids long. V was cut by 6 bases and J by 2 bases, with 16 bases left in between. The CDR3 nucleotides read TGCGCCAGCAGACCCGAAGTAGCGGCGCAAGAGACCCAGTACTTC. Protein: CASRPEVAAQETQYF.

The V gene is TRBV6-5, the J gene TRBJ2-5, with TRBD1 as a possible D gene (6 bases). The germline V and J ends were trimmed by 0 bases and 2 bases, with 7 bases remaining between them. Germline CDR1 MNHEY, CDR2 SVGAGI. The CDR3 loop spans 14 amino acids. The DNA of the CDR3 is TGTGCCAGCAGTTACTCGACAGGTCAAGAGACCCAGTACTTC. Protein product: CASSYSTGQETQYF.

This clonotype was counted between two and nine times. The chain has TRBV7-9 and TRBJ1-1, with D uncertain. This CDR3 is 12 amino acids long. With 5 bases removed from V and 4 bases from J, the gap between germline ends came to 8 bases. Germline loops: CDR1 SEHNR, CDR2 FQNEAQ (reference sequence). The CDR3 coding sequence is TGTGCCAGCAGCCGAAAAGGCACTGAAGCTTTCTTT. Its protein is CASSRKGTEAFF. The full variable domain, with the rest looked up from reference TRBV7-9 and TRBJ1-1, is DTGVSQNPRHKITKRGQNVTFRCDPISEHNRLYWYRQTLGQGPEFLTYFQNEAQLEKSRLLSDRFSAERPKGSFSTLEIQRTEQGDSAMYLCASSRKGTEAFFGQGTRLTVV.

This clonotype was counted ten times or more. V gene TRBV9 combines with J gene TRBJ2-7, with D tentatively TRBD1 (5 bases). V lost 3 bases and J lost 2, with 9 bases in between. This CDR3 region has 13 residues. Germline V lookup: CDR1 SGDLS, CDR2 YYNGEE. CDR3 coding DNA: TGTGCCAGCAGCGGGGGCCCTACCTACGAGCAGTACTTC. Its translation is CASSGGPTYEQYF.

The chain has TRBV30 and TRBJ1-3; maybe TRBD1 (5 bases). This CDR3 has 14 residues. V was clipped by 0 bases and J by 4 bases, with 10 bases between them. Germline V lookup: CDR1 GTSNPN, CDR2 SVGIG (reference sequence). CDR3 protein: CAWSVGDGGNTIYF. CDR3 DNA sequence: TGTGCCTGGAGTGTCGGGGACGGAGGAAACACCATATATTTT.

The rearrangement uses TRBV6-5 and TRBJ2-3; TRBD1 aligns across 10 bases. CDR1 is MNHEY, CDR2 SVGAGI, per germline. The CDR3 runs to 15 residues. J lost 4 bases, V lost 4 bases, and 5 bases had no gene match. The CDR3 region is CASSLTGGTSDTQYF. CDR3 bases: TGTGCCAGCAGTTTGACAGGGGGCACATCAGATACGCAGTATTTT.

The chain couples TRBV5-1 to TRBJ1-1; D is unclear. With 0 bases removed from V and 4 bases from J, the gap between germline ends came to 10 bases. Looked up from germline, CDR1 is SGHRS and CDR2 is YFSETQ. The length of the CDR3 is 14 residues. CDR3 DNA sequence: TGCGCCAGCAGCTTGGGGGCTTTGGGCACTGAAGCTTTCTTT. Protein: CASSLGALGTEAFF.

This clonotype was seen many times. The chain is built from TRBV2 and TRBJ2-7; tentative D call: TRBD2 (5 bases). CDR3 length equals 13 residues. Germline V gives CDR1 SNHLY, CDR2 FYNNEI. The V end was cut by 8 bases, the J end by 3 bases, with 14 bases between. This CDR3 is CASGVGRDYEQYV. As DNA, the CDR3 is TGTGCCAGCGGAGTAGGCCGGGACTACGAGCAGTACGTC.

The rearrangement uses TRBV5-1 and TRBJ2-1; perhaps TRBD2 as D (6 bases). Trimming took off 0 bases at V and 7 bases at J, with 11 bases between the two ends. The CDR3 contains 14 residues. Germline V CDR1 and CDR2: SGHRS, YFSETQ. In DNA form, the CDR3 reads TGCGCCAGCAGCTTGGGAGACGGGGGAAATGAGCAGTTCTTC. This sequence encodes CASSLGDGGNEQFF.

This clonotype has just a few counts. The CDR3 bases are TGTGCCAGCAGCTTTGGTAGCGGCGCCCCAGATACGCAGTATTTT. Translating gives CASSFGSGAPDTQYF. The chain combines TRBV11-2 with TRBJ2-3, with D possibly matching TRBD2 (6 bases). Trimming pared 3 bases from V and 4 bases from J, leaving 14 bases between. CDR1 is SGHAT, CDR2 FQNNGV, per germline. The CDR3 has 15 amino acids.

This clonotype has ten or more counts. J is TRBJ2-3 and V is TRBV7-9; 14 bases agree with TRBD2. CDR3 length equals 17 residues. Per germline, CDR1 SEHNR and CDR2 FQNEAQ (reference sequence). V shed 5 bases, J shed 3 bases, and the junction held 7 bases outside the gene matches. The CDR3 nucleotides read TGTGCCAGCAGCCACCCGACTAGCGGGGGGGTTACAGATACGCAGTATTTT. Protein sequence: CASSHPTSGGVTDTQYF.

This clonotype has ten or more counts. This rearrangement joins TRBV4-1 to TRBJ2-4, with 8 bases that match TRBD2. Germline trimming cut 4 bases from V and 8 bases from J; bases unmatched to any gene: 10. Germline V CDR1 and CDR2: MGHRA, YSYEKL. This CDR3 has 15 amino acids. The CDR3 region is CASSPRGGPLDIQYF. DNA of the CDR3: TGCGCCAGCAGCCCCCGGGGGGGCCCTCTCGACATTCAGTACTTC.

There are a few counts of this clonotype. The V and J genes are TRBV15 and TRBJ2-1, with D perhaps TRBD1 or TRBD2 (5 bases each). This CDR3 contains 13 residues. The germline CDR1 and CDR2 sequences are LNHNV and YYDKDF (reference sequence). Trimming cost V 3 bases and J 9 bases, with 12 bases left between them. CDR3 sequence reads: CATSRTGAAEQFF. CDR3 DNA: TGTGCCACCAGCAGGACCGGGGCGGCTGAGCAGTTCTTC.

This clonotype was observed at least ten times. The chain combines TRBV5-1 with TRBJ1-1; D remains ambiguous. In germline, CDR1 is SGHRS, CDR2 YFSETQ. V was shortened by 6 bases and J by 1 base, with 10 bases between the two germline ends. CDR3 length equals 13 residues. The CDR3 loop reads CASKVGWNTEAFF. CDR3 in DNA: TGCGCCAGCAAGGTGGGATGGAACACTGAAGCTTTCTTT.